The 26 T cell receptor beta chains in this list originate from one sample, sequenced in a study of blood T cell repertoires in COVID-19 (dated by TCRdb to 2018 to 2020). Libraries were constructed by the immunoSEQ multiplex PCR assay. Held by TCRdb, this immuneACCESS table contains in-frame sequences only and omits some clones. Under half of the omission traces to an unresolved V gene where checked; the cause of the rest is unknown. Present in this sample are 200,000 to 250,000 clones, 84% of which were seen just once. About 13% of the sample lies in the top ten. The sequenced material came from peripheral blood. Source of these receptors: a human donor in a cohort sampled during active COVID-19.

This clone was seen a single time. The chain combines TRBV28 with TRBJ1-1; 8 positions agree with TRBD1. Germline values: CDR1 MDHEN, CDR2 SYDVKM. After removal of 2 bases from V and 1 base from J, the junction contained 3 bases not matched to a gene. This CDR3 comprises 15 residues. CDR3 DNA: TGTGCCAGCAGTTTAGGGGGGACAGGGAACACTGAAGCTTTCTTT. Translation: CASSLGGTGNTEAFF.

J is TRBJ1-2 and V is TRBV10-3; 11 bases are shared with TRBD1. The CDR3 length is 15 residues. Germline V CDR1 and CDR2: ENHRY, SYGVKD. The trim removed 6 bases at V and 5 bases at J, leaving 8 bases unmatched. The DNA for the CDR3 is TGTGCCATCAGACGAGGGACAGGGGGTGGTTATGGCTACACCTTC. Translating gives CAIRRGTGGGYGYTF.

The chain has TRBV15 and TRBJ2-1; TRBD2 matches at 10 bases. Germline CDR1 reads LNHNV; CDR2 reads YYDKDF (reference sequence). J was trimmed by 9 bases and V by 0 bases; bases with no gene match: 5. The CDR3 has 15 amino acids. CDR3: CATSRDARTSGEQFF. The CDR3 DNA follows: TGTGCCACCAGCAGAGATGCTAGGACTAGCGGTGAGCAGTTCTTC.

The chain couples TRBV5-1 to TRBJ2-3; TRBD1 agrees at 8 bases. CDR1 and CDR2 (germline): SGHRS, YFSETQ. With 0 bases clipped from V and 1 base from J, the junction kept 1 base outside the gene matches. CDR3 length: 15 amino acids. In nucleotides, the CDR3 is TGCGCCAGCAGCTTGGAGGGACAGGGCACAGATACGCAGTATTTT. Amino acids: CASSLEGQGTDTQYF.

This chain connects TRBV6-2 or TRBV6-3 to TRBJ1-5; a weak D match, TRBD1 (6 bases). Germline assignment: CDR1 MNHEY and CDR2 SVGEGT. Trimming cost V 2 bases and J 3 bases, with 14 bases left between them. The CDR3 extends over 16 amino acids. The CDR3 protein is CASSYLDSRINQPQHF. CDR3 in DNA: TGTGCCAGCAGTTACCTGGACAGTCGGATCAATCAGCCCCAGCATTTT.

The chain joins TRBV28 to TRBJ2-7, with 9 bases that match TRBD2. CDR3 length equals 14 residues. Per the germline V gene, CDR1 is MDHEN and CDR2 is SYDVKM. Trimming took 6 bases from V and 0 from J; bases not matched to a gene: 3. CDR3 DNA sequence: TGTGCCAGCAGGTTAGCGGGAGCCTCCTACGAGCAGTACTTC. As protein: CASRLAGASYEQYF.

The V call is TRBV12-5, the J call TRBJ1-1, with a possible D match to TRBD1 (5 bases). CDR1 LGHNT and CDR2 FRNRAP come from the germline V gene. V lost 0 bases, J lost 1 base, and 9 bases lay in between. This CDR3 spans 15 amino acids. CDR3 residues: CASGLVLGENTEAFF. In nucleotides, the CDR3 is TGTGCTAGTGGTTTGGTATTAGGGGAGAACACTGAAGCTTTCTTT.

The chain has TRBV7-9 and TRBJ2-1; D is uncertain. Germline CDR1 is SEHNR and CDR2 is FQNEAQ (reference sequence). The CDR3 is made up of 11 amino acids. Trimming removed 1 base at V and 8 bases at J, with 3 bases between. The CDR3 sequence: CASSLEHEQFF. The DNA of the CDR3 is TGTGCCAGCAGCTTAGAGCATGAGCAGTTCTTC.

V gene TRBV25-1 combines with J gene TRBJ1-6; 7 nucleotides line up with TRBD1. This CDR3 is built from 15 residues. V shed 7 bases, J shed 6 bases, and the junction held 9 bases outside the gene matches. The germline V gene has CDR1 MGHDK and CDR2 SYGVNS. The CDR3, as DNA: TGTGCCAGCAAGAGGGGCACAGGGGTTAATTCACCCCTCCACTTT. Residues: CASKRGTGVNSPLHF.

The CDR3 is CASSIASGSGRDEQFF. CDR3 coding DNA: TGTGCCAGTAGTATAGCAAGCGGGAGTGGGAGGGATGAGCAGTTCTTC. The chain uses TRBV19 and TRBJ2-1; 8 bases are shared with TRBD2. The germline CDR1 and CDR2 sequences are LNHDA and SQIVND (reference sequence). The CDR3 extends over 16 amino acids. J lost 8 bases, V lost 1 base, and 10 bases had no gene match.

This chain connects TRBV7-9 to TRBJ2-1, with D unresolved. The germline gives CDR1 SEHNR, CDR2 FQNEAQ (reference sequence). V was trimmed by 5 bases and J by 0 bases, leaving 14 bases between them. This CDR3 has 16 amino acids. This CDR3 reads CASSPPLGSSYNEQFF. CDR3 nucleotide sequence: TGTGCCAGCAGCCCCCCCCTAGGATCCTCCTACAATGAGCAGTTCTTC. Based on the CDR3 plus reference TRBV7-9 and TRBJ2-1, the full variable domain is DTGVSQNPRHKITKRGQNVTFRCDPISEHNRLYWYRQTLGQGPEFLTYFQNEAQLEKSRLLSDRFSAERPKGSFSTLEIQRTEQGDSAMYLCASSPPLGSSYNEQFFGPGTRLTVL.

The J gene is TRBJ1-5, the V gene TRBV2, with D perhaps TRBD1 (5 bases). Germline CDR1 reads SNHLY; CDR2 reads FYNNEI. This CDR3 is 17 amino acids long. V gave up 5 bases and J gave up 4 bases, with 21 bases separating them. The CDR3 DNA is TGTGCCAGCAGTAGGGGCTGGGAAGGGGCTATTAATCAGCCCCAGCATTTT. It translates to CASSRGWEGAINQPQHF.

The chain recombines TRBV30 with TRBJ2-2; D is possibly TRBD2 (5 bases). The ends were cut back, 5 bases at V and 5 bases at J, with 18 bases in the middle. The CDR3 is 15 residues long. Germline V gene sequence: CDR1 GTSNPN, CDR2 SVGIG (reference sequence). The CDR3 region has the DNA TGTGCCTGGGGCCCGGACTCCCATGGGACCGGGGAGCTGTTTTTT. This sequence encodes CAWGPDSHGTGELFF.

This chain's CDR3 is CASSWQETYEQYF. In DNA, the CDR3 is TGTGCCAGCAGTTGGCAGGAAACCTACGAGCAGTACTTC. V is TRBV6-5 and J is TRBJ2-7; D ambiguous. Germline CDR1 is MNHEY and CDR2 is SVGAGI. V was clipped by 4 bases and J by 2 bases, with 9 bases between them. This CDR3 has 13 residues.

CDR3 residues: CASSSTGVGVGYTF. The DNA of the CDR3 is TGTGCCAGCAGTTCAACAGGGGTAGGAGTTGGCTACACCTTC. This chain connects TRBV28 to TRBJ1-2; 7 bases align to TRBD1. Trimming at V came to 4 bases and at J to 7 bases, leaving 9 bases not matched to a gene. CDR1 MDHEN and CDR2 SYDVKM come from the germline V gene. CDR3 size: 14 residues.

The V and J genes are TRBV5-1 and TRBJ2-1, with D perhaps matching TRBD2 (5 bases). Trimming stripped 4 bases from V and 4 bases from J, with 18 bases between. CDR3 length: 16 residues. Looked up from germline, CDR1 is SGHRS and CDR2 is YFSETQ. This CDR3 reads CASSLTSLAKYNEQFF. CDR3 nucleotide sequence: TGCGCCAGCAGCCTCACTAGTTTAGCTAAATACAATGAGCAGTTCTTC. The full variable domain, in which reference TRBV5-1 and TRBJ2-1 provide the parts outside the CDR3, is KAGVTQTPRYLIKTRGQQVTLSCSPISGHRSVSWYQQTPGQGLQFLFEYFSETQRNKGNFPGRFSGRQFSNSRSEMNVSTLELGDSALYLCASSLTSLAKYNEQFFGPGTRLTVL.

The rearrangement links TRBV5-1 to TRBJ1-4; D not certain. This CDR3 has 15 amino acids. The germline V gene encodes CDR1 SGHRS and CDR2 YFSETQ. V was pared by 0 bases and J by 8 bases, with 14 bases between. The DNA of the CDR3 is TGCGCCAGCAGCTTGGGAGGGTTTGACACCGAAAAACTGTTTTTT. Translating gives CASSLGGFDTEKLFF.

The count of this clone is one. The chain recombines TRBV18 with TRBJ2-3; 11 bases agree with TRBD2. V dropped 4 bases and J dropped 5; count of bases not matched to a gene: 5. CDR3 length: 15 residues. Germline-derived CDR1 and CDR2 are KGHSH and LQKENI. This chain's CDR3 is CASSRRLAGKDTQYF. The CDR3 nucleotides read TGTGCCAGCTCACGCCGACTAGCGGGAAAAGATACGCAGTATTTT.

The V and J genes are TRBV12-3 or TRBV12-4 and TRBJ1-1; a weak D match, TRBD1 (5 bases). The CDR3 runs 13 residues. V was clipped by 7 bases and J by 1 base, with 10 bases between them. CDR3 sequence (DNA): TGTGCCAGCAAAAAAACAGGGAACACTGAAGCTTTCTTT. Translating it yields CASKKTGNTEAFF.

This clone appeared once. The chain uses TRBV2 and TRBJ1-1, with 8 bases matching TRBD1. Germline trimming cut 10 bases from V and 0 bases from J; bases unmatched to any gene: 13. The CDR3 is 16 residues long. Germline lookup yields CDR1 SNHLY and CDR2 FYNNEI. The CDR3 loop is CATILTGDPLNTEAFF. The CDR3 DNA reads as TGTGCCACGATTTTGACAGGGGACCCCTTGAACACTGAAGCTTTCTTT.

CDR3 region: CAVGGPFSNQPQHF. DNA of the CDR3: TGTGCCGTGGGGGGACCTTTTAGCAATCAGCCCCAGCATTTT. V usage is TRBV7-9 and J usage is TRBJ1-5; tentative D call: TRBD1 (5 bases). Trimming cost V 11 bases and J 0 bases, with 14 bases left between them. Per the germline V gene, CDR1 is SEHNR and CDR2 is FQNEAQ (reference sequence). The CDR3 is 14 amino acids.

This clone was picked up one time. The CDR3 DNA reads TGTGCCTGGAGTGTACAGGGCGATCAGCCCCAGCATTTT. As protein: CAWSVQGDQPQHF. The chain recombines TRBV30 with TRBJ1-5, with a tentative D call TRBD1 (6 bases). Between the trimmed V and J ends, which lost 0 bases and 5 bases, there was a span of 8 bases. From germline, CDR1 is GTSNPN and CDR2 SVGIG (reference sequence). The length of the CDR3 is 13 residues.

The chain uses TRBV27 and TRBJ2-3; the match to TRBD2 covers 15 bases. This CDR3 has 17 residues. CDR1 is MNHEY and CDR2 is SMNVEV in the germline V gene (reference sequence). V was clipped by 7 bases and J by 2 bases; unmatched bases: 7. CDR3 nucleotides: TGTGCCAGCACCGGACTAGCGGGAGGGCGTTTCACAGATACGCAGTATTTT. Its protein is CASTGLAGGRFTDTQYF.

This clone was seen a handful of times. The V and J genes are TRBV6-6 and TRBJ2-1, with TRBD2 matching 10 bases. Trimming at V came to 7 bases and at J to 0 bases, leaving 3 bases not matched to a gene. The CDR3 runs to 15 residues. CDR1 is MNHNY, CDR2 SVGAGI, per germline (reference sequence). The CDR3 DNA reads TGTGCCAGCAACCGACTAGCGGGCTCCTACAATGAGCAGTTCTTC. Protein: CASNRLAGSYNEQFF.

The chain recombines TRBV7-9 with TRBJ2-7; D may be TRBD1 (5 bases). There are 13 residues in the CDR3. The germline V gene encodes CDR1 SEHNR and CDR2 FQNEAQ (reference sequence). V was shortened by 5 bases and J by 3 bases, with 11 bases between the two germline ends. CDR3 sequence (DNA): TGTGCCAGCAGCCCCCGACAGAGCTACGAGCAGTACTTC. Its protein product is CASSPRQSYEQYF.

The chain couples TRBV7-2 to TRBJ2-5; 10 bases fit TRBD1. This CDR3 has 17 amino acids. Germline V gives CDR1 SGHTA, CDR2 FQGNSA. The ends lost 5 bases at V and 5 bases at J; junction bases unmatched: 14. CDR3 in amino acids: CASSLRPSTGGGETQYF. The CDR3 nucleotides are TGTGCCAGCAGCCTCCGCCCGTCGACAGGGGGCGGCGAGACCCAGTACTTC.